A single sample is the source of the 32 T cell receptor beta chains below, sequenced in a study of blood T cell repertoires in COVID-19. Sequencing was performed with immunoSEQ multiplex PCR; in TCRdb, only in-frame clones are kept and a portion is missing. The sample yields about 300,000 clones, nearly 90% seen once. What was sequenced was PBMCs or T cells enriched from blood (not recorded which). The receptors were sampled from a woman younger than 45 who had recovered from COVID-19.

The sample holds a few counts of this clone. V usage is TRBV6-5 and J usage is TRBJ1-2; D not certain. The CDR3 contains 13 residues. Germline V lookup: CDR1 MNHEY, CDR2 SVGAGI. V was pared by 2 bases and J by 0 bases, with 4 bases between. The CDR3 region is CASSYGPNYGYTF. The CDR3 DNA reads as TGTGCCAGCAGTTACGGCCCTAACTATGGCTACACCTTC.

The chain has TRBV19 and TRBJ1-1; 8 nucleotides match TRBD1. This CDR3 region has 15 residues. Per the germline V gene, CDR1 is LNHDA and CDR2 is SQIVND (reference sequence). Trimming at V came to 4 bases and at J to 5 bases, leaving 9 bases not matched to a gene. The CDR3 protein is CASSSHQGARTEAFF. The CDR3 DNA sequence: TGTGCCAGTAGTAGCCACCAGGGGGCACGTACTGAAGCTTTCTTT. The full variable domain, with the rest looked up from reference TRBV19 and TRBJ1-1, is DGGITQSPKYLFRKEGQNVTLSCEQNLNHDAMYWYRQDPGQGLRLIYYSQIVNDFQKGDIAEGYSVSREKKESFPLTVTSAQKNPTAFYLCASSSHQGARTEAFFGQGTRLTVV.

The rearrangement uses TRBV5-1 and TRBJ2-7, with 9 bases fitting TRBD1. Germline V lookup: CDR1 SGHRS, CDR2 YFSETQ. CDR3 length: 15 residues. Losses at the gene ends were 4 bases for V and 4 bases for J; bases not matched to a gene: 9. The CDR3 nucleotides are TGCGCCAGCAGCGATCCGACAGGGGGGTCGTACGAGCAGTACTTC. Protein product: CASSDPTGGSYEQYF. Variable domain in full (rest from reference TRBV5-1 and TRBJ2-7): KAGVTQTPRYLIKTRGQQVTLSCSPISGHRSVSWYQQTPGQGLQFLFEYFSETQRNKGNFPGRFSGRQFSNSRSEMNVSTLELGDSALYLCASSDPTGGSYEQYFGPGTRLTVT.

The chain combines TRBV30 with TRBJ1-5, with TRBD1 as a possible D gene (6 bases). This CDR3 region has 16 residues. V shed 1 base and J shed 0 bases, with 13 bases lying between them. Germline V lookup: CDR1 GTSNPN, CDR2 SVGIG (reference sequence). CDR3 DNA sequence: TGTGCCTGGAGTGCCCCAGGGGCGAGTAGCAATCAGCCCCAGCATTTT. This translates into CAWSAPGASSNQPQHF. Full variable domain (remainder filled in from reference TRBV30 and TRBJ1-5): SQTIHQWPATLVQPVGSPLSLECTVEGTSNPNLYWYRQAAGRGLQLLFYSVGIGQISSEVPQNLSASRPQDRQFILSSKKLLLSDSGFYLCAWSAPGASSNQPQHFGDGTRLSIL.

This sequence joins TRBV5-1 and TRBJ2-1; 11 nucleotides match TRBD1. V lost 0 bases and J lost 9; bases outside the gene matches: 11. The V gene's germline CDR1 is SGHRS and CDR2 YFSETQ. The CDR3 sequence is 17 residues long. Written as DNA, the CDR3 is TGCGCCAGCAGCTTGGGGGACAGGGGGGCGCGTGCGGGTGAGCAGTTCTTC. This gives the protein CASSLGDRGARAGEQFF.

This clone has a single count. The rearrangement joins TRBV30 to TRBJ2-2, with a tentative D call TRBD1 (6 bases). Germline CDR1 GTSNPN, CDR2 SVGIG (reference sequence). The CDR3 sequence is 13 residues long. For the CDR3, the DNA is TGTGCATGCAGCGGCCAGGGGACCGGGGAGCTGTTTTTT. Translated, it gives CACSGQGTGELFF.

The rearrangement joins TRBV27 to TRBJ1-5; a weak D match, TRBD1 (5 bases). V lost 5 bases and J lost 2, with 7 bases in between. Germline-derived CDR1 and CDR2 are MNHEY and SMNVEV (reference sequence). The CDR3 consists of 13 residues. The CDR3 nucleotides are TGTGCCAGCAGTGGGGGGGGCAATCAGCCCCAGCATTTT. It specifies CASSGGGNQPQHF.

The chain employs TRBV30 and TRBJ1-4, with D possibly matching TRBD1 (5 bases). V was pared by 3 bases and J by 8 bases, with 13 bases between. Germline V lookup: CDR1 GTSNPN, CDR2 SVGIG (reference sequence). CDR3 length: 13 amino acids. CDR3 residues: CAWRGQGWEKLFF. CDR3 nucleotides: TGTGCCTGGAGGGGGCAGGGTTGGGAAAAACTGTTTTTT.

This clone has a single count. The chain joins TRBV19 to TRBJ2-2; 13 nucleotides agree with TRBD2. The germline V gene encodes CDR1 LNHDA and CDR2 SQIVND (reference sequence). The V segment lost 3 bases and the J segment 0 bases; nucleotides outside the gene matches: 4. CDR3 length: 18 amino acids. CDR3 bases: TGTGCCAGTAGTATCCAGGGACTAGCGGGGCCGAACACCGGGGAGCTGTTTTTT. It yields the protein CASSIQGLAGPNTGELFF.

The chain employs TRBV9 and TRBJ1-2; D perhaps matches TRBD1 (5 bases). Trimming shortened V by 0 bases and J by 4 bases, and 19 bases separated the two germline ends. The germline V gene has CDR1 SGDLS and CDR2 YYNGEE. The CDR3 covers 17 residues. In DNA form, the CDR3 reads TGTGCCAGCAGCGTAGGGCCAGGAGCATCCGGGGGCTATGGCTACACCTTC. Its translation is CASSVGPGASGGYGYTF.

This chain joins TRBV7-8 and TRBJ2-5; 8 bases are shared with TRBD2. Germline values: CDR1 SGHVS, CDR2 FQNEAQ. Unmatched junction bases numbered 4, after V lost 7 bases and J lost 0 bases. The CDR3 is made up of 14 amino acids. CDR3 protein: CASTYSGDQETQYF. The CDR3 region has the DNA TGTGCCAGCACGTATAGCGGGGACCAAGAGACCCAGTACTTC.

V and J are TRBV30 and TRBJ1-2; TRBD1 matches at 8 bases. V lost 5 bases, J lost 10 bases, and 9 bases stayed unmatched. CDR3 length: 12 residues. Germline CDR1 GTSNPN, CDR2 SVGIG (reference sequence). The CDR3, as DNA: TGTGCCTGGGGGGACAGGATCCGCTCCTACACCTTC. It is translated as CAWGDRIRSYTF.

The chain links TRBV19 to TRBJ1-1; D perhaps matches TRBD1 (6 bases). V lost 6 bases and J lost 5, with 13 bases in between. The CDR3 contains 13 residues. Germline values: CDR1 LNHDA, CDR2 SQIVND (reference sequence). DNA of the CDR3: TGTGCCAGTAGCCTGGGGGGGGCTACTGAAGCTTTCTTT. This gives the protein CASSLGGATEAFF.

The chain recombines TRBV19 with TRBJ1-1; D is unresolved. The CDR3 has 13 amino acids. V gave up 7 bases and J gave up 6 bases, with 15 bases separating them. Per germline, CDR1 LNHDA and CDR2 SQIVND (reference sequence). The CDR3 sequence is CASTPRGGAEAFF. CDR3 in DNA: TGTGCCAGTACCCCGCGGGGAGGCGCTGAAGCTTTCTTT. The variable domain in full, with the rest retrieved from reference TRBV19 and TRBJ1-1, is DGGITQSPKYLFRKEGQNVTLSCEQNLNHDAMYWYRQDPGQGLRLIYYSQIVNDFQKGDIAEGYSVSREKKESFPLTVTSAQKNPTAFYLCASTPRGGAEAFFGQGTRLTVV.

This clone was picked up one time. This rearrangement joins TRBV6-5 to TRBJ1-6, with no clear D. The CDR3 runs to 14 residues. V was clipped by 2 bases and J by 7 bases, with 9 bases between them. Germline CDR1 MNHEY, CDR2 SVGAGI. The CDR3 DNA reads TGTGCCAGCAGTTACCCCGACGGGAATTCACCCCTCCACTTT. Its protein is CASSYPDGNSPLHF.

CDR3 loop: CASSQEERRNTEAFF. In nucleotides, the CDR3 is TGTGCCAGCAGCCAAGAAGAGAGGAGGAACACTGAAGCTTTCTTT. The gene calls are TRBV3-1 (or the pseudogene TRBV3-2) and TRBJ1-1; D is unclear. V shed 0 bases and J shed 1 base, with 9 bases lying between them. Germline assignment: CDR1 LGHDT and CDR2 YNNKEL (reference sequence). The CDR3 spans 15 residues.

This clone was picked up a small number of times. V usage is TRBV5-1 and J usage is TRBJ1-1; D call uncertain. Germline loops: CDR1 SGHRS, CDR2 YFSETQ. The CDR3 consists of 14 residues. The V end lost 1 base, the J end lost 6 bases, and 13 bases lay between the germline ends. The CDR3: CASSLMRGPSEAFF. In DNA, the CDR3 is TGCGCCAGCAGCTTGATGCGCGGTCCGTCTGAAGCTTTCTTT. The whole variable domain, filled in from reference TRBV5-1 and TRBJ1-1, reads KAGVTQTPRYLIKTRGQQVTLSCSPISGHRSVSWYQQTPGQGLQFLFEYFSETQRNKGNFPGRFSGRQFSNSRSEMNVSTLELGDSALYLCASSLMRGPSEAFFGQGTRLTVV.

The gene calls are TRBV18 and TRBJ2-1; the match to TRBD1 covers 8 bases. This CDR3 has 12 amino acids. CDR1 and CDR2 (germline): KGHSH, LQKENI. The V segment lost 4 bases and the J segment 8 bases; nucleotides outside the gene matches: 1. DNA of the CDR3: TGTGCCAGCTCACAGACAGGGGATGAGCAGTTCTTC. Its protein is CASSQTGDEQFF.

A remark on this clone: The sample has other DNA sequences that encode this CDR3 too. The chain combines TRBV5-4 with TRBJ1-2; the match to TRBD1 covers 9 bases. CDR3 length: 13 residues. Germline CDR1 and CDR2: SGHNT and YYREEE (reference sequence). With 3 bases clipped from V and 5 bases from J, the junction kept 2 bases outside the gene matches. The CDR3 DNA sequence: TGTGCCAGCAGCTCGACAGGGGGTTATGGCTACACCTTC. Translating gives CASSSTGGYGYTF. The full variable domain, completed using reference TRBV5-4 and TRBJ1-2, is ETGVTQSPTHLIKTRGQQVTLRCSSQSGHNTVSWYQQALGQGPQFIFQYYREEENGRGNFPPRFSGLQFPNYSSELNVNALELDDSALYLCASSSTGGYGYTFGSGTRLTVV.

This chain links TRBV24-1 with TRBJ1-1; 7 positions match TRBD1. This CDR3 has 14 residues. Per germline, CDR1 KGHDR and CDR2 SFDVKD. With V trimmed by 3 bases and J by 7 bases, 7 bases remained unmatched. The CDR3 reads CATSDVRDSNEAFF. As DNA, the CDR3 is TGTGCCACCAGTGATGTCCGGGACAGCAATGAAGCTTTCTTT.

Written as DNA, the CDR3 is TGTGCCAGCAGCAGGGGATCCTATGGCTACACCTTC. Its translation is CASSRGSYGYTF. The chain links TRBV5-6 to TRBJ1-2; D might be TRBD1 (5 bases). The germline V gene encodes CDR1 SGHDT and CDR2 YYEEEE. The CDR3 spans 12 residues. V was cut by 4 bases and J by 4 bases, with 8 bases left in between.

CDR3 DNA sequence: TGTGCCAGTAGTATAGGAGGCCACTACGAGCAGTACTTC. Residues: CASSIGGHYEQYF. V gene TRBV19 combines with J gene TRBJ2-7; no reliable D call. Germline CDR1 reads LNHDA; CDR2 reads SQIVND (reference sequence). Between the trimmed V and J ends, which lost 1 base and 3 bases, there was a span of 7 bases. The CDR3 sequence is 13 residues long.

The rearrangement links TRBV10-2 to TRBJ2-7; perhaps TRBD2 as D (7 bases). There are 16 residues in the CDR3. The V and J ends lost 8 bases and 2 bases respectively, with 22 bases between them. Germline CDR1 reads WSHSY; CDR2 reads SAAADI. The CDR3 region is CASGGGQRGPPYEQYF. CDR3 DNA: TGCGCCAGCGGGGGGGGACAACGAGGACCCCCCTACGAGCAGTACTTC.

V usage is TRBV6-6 and J usage is TRBJ1-1, with 9 bases identical to TRBD1. V was clipped by 8 bases and J by 5 bases; unmatched bases: 15. This CDR3 region has 16 residues. Germline-derived CDR1 and CDR2 are MNHNY and SVGAGI (reference sequence). The CDR3 bases are TGTGCCAGCCGGCGTCATTCGGGACAGGGCGGAACTGAAGCTTTCTTT. This sequence encodes CASRRHSGQGGTEAFF.

The chain carries TRBV28 and TRBJ1-2, with 10 bases aligning to TRBD1. Germline assignment: CDR1 MDHEN and CDR2 SYDVKM. This CDR3 region has 18 residues. V lost 1 base, J lost 3 bases, and 11 bases stayed unmatched. CDR3 DNA: TGTGCCAGCAGTTTATTTGGCCTGGGACAGGGGATCGACTATGGCTACACCTTC. Protein sequence: CASSLFGLGQGIDYGYTF.

The genes are TRBV6-6 and TRBJ1-2; a possible D gene is TRBD1 (6 bases). This CDR3 is built from 14 residues. Germline V lookup: CDR1 MNHNY, CDR2 SVGAGI (reference sequence). Deletions cut 2 bases from V and 2 bases from J, with 9 bases between. The CDR3 DNA reads as TGTGCCAGCAGTTACGACCAGGGGAACTATGGCTACACCTTC. This codes for CASSYDQGNYGYTF.

The chain has TRBV2 and TRBJ2-1; TRBD2 matches 7 bases. J was trimmed by 2 bases and V by 6 bases; bases with no gene match: 7. The germline V gene encodes CDR1 SNHLY and CDR2 FYNNEI. The CDR3 has 15 amino acids. For the CDR3, the DNA is TGTGCCAGCAGGGGGGGGACTCCCGCCTACAATGAGCAGTTCTTC. Translation gives CASRGGTPAYNEQFF.

The chain links TRBV27 to TRBJ2-7, with 12 bases fitting TRBD1. With 3 bases clipped from V and 6 bases from J, the junction kept 9 bases outside the gene matches. CDR1 MNHEY and CDR2 SMNVEV come from the germline V gene (reference sequence). This CDR3 has 16 residues. For the CDR3, the DNA is TGTGCCAGCAGTTTGCCCGGGACAGGGGGCACGGGCGAGCAGTACTTC. Protein product: CASSLPGTGGTGEQYF.

This chain links TRBV5-5 with TRBJ2-2; a possible D gene is TRBD1 (6 bases). Between the trimmed V and J ends, which lost 4 bases and 2 bases, there was a span of 12 bases. The CDR3 has 15 residues. CDR1 and CDR2 from the germline V gene are SGHKS and YYEKEE (reference sequence). The CDR3 reads CASSPVGTNTGELFF. The DNA for the CDR3 is TGTGCCAGCAGCCCGGTTGGGACAAACACCGGGGAGCTGTTTTTT.

The chain recombines TRBV28 with TRBJ1-2; TRBD1 is a possible D gene (6 bases). CDR1 is MDHEN and CDR2 is SYDVKM in the germline V gene. CDR3 length: 15 residues. Trimming removed 10 bases from V and 5 bases from J, with 23 bases in between. The CDR3 sequence: CATSLFGGRGYGYTF. The CDR3 DNA follows: TGTGCCACCTCTCTCTTCGGGGGGCGCGGGTATGGCTACACCTTC.

The rearrangement uses TRBV9 and TRBJ2-1, with 8 bases identical to TRBD2. Unmatched junction bases numbered 6, after V lost 1 base and J lost 6 bases. The CDR3 has 15 amino acids. CDR1 and CDR2 (germline): SGDLS, YYNGEE. The CDR3 bases are TGTGCCAGCAGCGTATCGGGGGGGCTAGTCAATGAGCAGTTCTTC. Translated: CASSVSGGLVNEQFF.

The chain combines TRBV6-5 with TRBJ1-5; tentative D call: TRBD1 (5 bases). The CDR3 has 16 residues. V was cut by 0 bases and J by 2 bases, with 11 bases left in between. The germline gives CDR1 MNHEY, CDR2 SVGAGI. The CDR3 protein is CASSYSGPGGNQPQHF. CDR3 sequence (DNA): TGTGCCAGCAGTTACTCTGGCCCGGGGGGCAATCAGCCCCAGCATTTT.